Listed below are T cell receptor beta chains from one sample, sequenced in a study of blood T cells in healthy people across ages. TCRdb recomputed calls from the 5' RACE reads with MiXCR, one row per CDR3 protein. The sample carries around 850,000 distinct CDR3 sequences, 35% to 40% recorded once. Sequenced material: blood. The receptors were sampled from a young man in good health. The CDR3 runs from the conserved cysteine through the conserved F or W. D genes are given only for firm matches. Some rows mark clone size as missing; the rest say once, few, many or name a class of expanded clone.

j_gene: TRBJ2-7; abundance: many; d_gene: NA; v_gene: TRBV12-3/TRBV12-4; CDR3nt: TGTGCCAGCAGTTTGCGGCAGGGAAAACACGAGCAGTACTTC; CDR3aa: CASSLRQGKHEQYF
j_gene: TRBJ2-1; abundance: few; d_gene: NA; v_gene: TRBV7-2; CDR3nt: TGTGCCAGCAGCTTAGCGGACGCACCCTACAATGAGCAGTTCTTC; CDR3aa: CASSLADAPYNEQFF
j_gene: TRBJ2-1; abundance: many; d_gene: TRBD1; v_gene: TRBV2; CDR3nt: TGTGCCACCAAAGATATCAGGACAGGGAACAATGAGCAGTTCTTC; CDR3aa: CATKDIRTGNNEQFF
j_gene: TRBJ2-7; abundance: many; d_gene: NA; v_gene: TRBV7-9; CDR3nt: TGTGCCAGCAGCTTTTCCGGCGTTTACGAGCAGTACTTC; CDR3aa: CASSFSGVYEQYF
j_gene: TRBJ1-2; abundance: few; d_gene: TRBD1; v_gene: TRBV4-3; CDR3nt: TGCGCCAGCAGCCAAGACCCACTCCGAACAGGGGACGGCTACACCTTC; CDR3aa: CASSQDPLRTGDGYTF
j_gene: TRBJ1-1; abundance: few; d_gene: TRBD1; v_gene: TRBV29-1; CDR3nt: TGCAGCGTTACACAGGGGGCAGGGACTGAAGCTTTCTTT; CDR3aa: CSVTQGAGTEAFF
j_gene: TRBJ1-2; abundance: NA; d_gene: NA; v_gene: TRBV9; CDR3nt: TGTGCCAGCACGGCTAGAGGAGGAAACTATGGCTACACCTTC; CDR3aa: CASTARGGNYGYTF
j_gene: TRBJ1-5; abundance: few; d_gene: NA; v_gene: TRBV7-8; CDR3nt: TGTGCCAGCAGCACGGACAGTAGCAATCAGCCCCAGCATTTT; CDR3aa: CASSTDSSNQPQHF
j_gene: TRBJ2-1; abundance: many; d_gene: TRBD1; v_gene: TRBV9; CDR3nt: TGTGCCAGCAGCGAGAGGGACAGTTACAATGAGCAGTTCTTC; CDR3aa: CASSERDSYNEQFF
j_gene: TRBJ1-1; abundance: few; d_gene: TRBD1; v_gene: TRBV20-1; CDR3nt: TGCAGTGCTAGAGTCCACGGACAGGGGAACACTGAAGCTTTCTTT; CDR3aa: CSARVHGQGNTEAFF
j_gene: TRBJ2-5; abundance: NA; d_gene: NA; v_gene: TRBV12-3/TRBV12-4; CDR3nt: TGTGCCAGCAGTTCCGGGACCGATGGGACCCAGTACTTC; CDR3aa: CASSSGTDGTQYF
j_gene: TRBJ2-5; abundance: once; d_gene: TRBD2; v_gene: TRBV7-2; CDR3nt: TGTGCCAGCAGCTCCGGACTAGCGGGGTTAAAGACCCAGTACTTC; CDR3aa: CASSSGLAGLKTQYF
j_gene: TRBJ1-1; abundance: NA; d_gene: NA; v_gene: TRBV7-6; CDR3nt: TGTGCCAGCAGCTTAGCGTCAAAGAACACTGAAGCTTTCTTT; CDR3aa: CASSLASKNTEAFF
j_gene: TRBJ2-7; abundance: NA; d_gene: NA; v_gene: TRBV30; CDR3nt: TGTGCCGCCTACCGGGACGCAGAACACTACGAGCAGTACTTC; CDR3aa: CAAYRDAEHYEQYF
j_gene: TRBJ2-5; abundance: many; d_gene: NA; v_gene: TRBV13; CDR3nt: TGTGCCAGCAGCTTAGGGCAGAGGACTCAAGAGACCCAGTACTTC; CDR3aa: CASSLGQRTQETQYF
j_gene: TRBJ1-2; abundance: NA; d_gene: NA; v_gene: TRBV21-1; CDR3nt: TGTGCCAGCAGCAAAGGGCACAGCTCTAACTATGGCTACACCTTC; CDR3aa: CASSKGHSSNYGYTF
j_gene: TRBJ1-1; abundance: NA; d_gene: NA; v_gene: TRBV7-9; CDR3nt: TGTGCCAGCAGACAACAGGGAGGGGGTGAAGCTTTCTTT; CDR3aa: CASRQQGGGEAFF
j_gene: TRBJ1-1; abundance: NA; d_gene: NA; v_gene: TRBV6-5; CDR3nt: TGTGCCAGCAGTTACTCGAGGGAATTACCGAACACTGAAGCTTTCTTT; CDR3aa: CASSYSRELPNTEAFF
j_gene: TRBJ1-3; abundance: NA; d_gene: NA; v_gene: TRBV21-1; CDR3nt: TGTGCCAGCAGCAAAGTCGGGCTCACGGGCTCTGGAAACACCATATATTTT; CDR3aa: CASSKVGLTGSGNTIYF
j_gene: TRBJ1-1; abundance: few; d_gene: NA; v_gene: TRBV6-1; CDR3nt: TGTGCCAGCAGCGCGCTAGGGATGGGAACTGAAGCTTTCTTT; CDR3aa: CASSALGMGTEAFF
j_gene: TRBJ2-5; abundance: NA; d_gene: TRBD2; v_gene: TRBV6-5; CDR3nt: TGTGCCAGCAGCTGGGCTAGCGGCCAAGAGACCCAGTACTTC; CDR3aa: CASSWASGQETQYF
j_gene: TRBJ2-7; abundance: few; d_gene: NA; v_gene: TRBV12-5; CDR3nt: TGTGCTAGTGGTTCGGACATCGTCTTCTACGAGCAGTACTTC; CDR3aa: CASGSDIVFYEQYF
j_gene: TRBJ1-1; abundance: NA; d_gene: TRBD1; v_gene: TRBV7-9; CDR3nt: TGTGCCAGCAGACCCCGGGACAGGGGGCCTCGGGACACTGAAGCTTTCTTT; CDR3aa: CASRPRDRGPRDTEAFF
j_gene: TRBJ2-3; abundance: NA; d_gene: NA; v_gene: TRBV4-3; CDR3nt: TGCGCCAGCAGCCAAAATACAGGGTTGGGTACGCAGTATTTT; CDR3aa: CASSQNTGLGTQYF
j_gene: TRBJ2-7; abundance: few; d_gene: NA; v_gene: TRBV6-6; CDR3nt: TGTGCCAGCAGACCCCAGGGCTTTCCCTACGAGCAGTACTTC; CDR3aa: CASRPQGFPYEQYF
j_gene: TRBJ2-3; abundance: few; d_gene: NA; v_gene: TRBV12-3/TRBV12-4; CDR3nt: TGTGCCAGCACCTTTCGGGGACTGAACGCAGATACGCAGTATTTT; CDR3aa: CASTFRGLNADTQYF
j_gene: TRBJ2-4; abundance: NA; d_gene: NA; v_gene: TRBV10-3; CDR3nt: TGTGCCATCAGTGAGTCAGGTGGGGCGGCCAAAAACATTCAGTACTTC; CDR3aa: CAISESGGAAKNIQYF
j_gene: TRBJ2-3; abundance: NA; d_gene: NA; v_gene: TRBV7-3; CDR3nt: TGTGCCAGCAGCTTAACGATTACACCGGGAAGCACAGATACGCAGTATTTT; CDR3aa: CASSLTITPGSTDTQYF
j_gene: TRBJ2-5; abundance: many; d_gene: TRBD2; v_gene: TRBV4-1; CDR3nt: TGCGCCAGCAGCCCTCGAAGGGATCGCGGGGGAATTCAAGAGACCCAGTACTTC; CDR3aa: CASSPRRDRGGIQETQYF
j_gene: TRBJ2-1; abundance: NA; d_gene: TRBD2; v_gene: TRBV20-1; CDR3nt: TGCAGTGCGGGGGGGGGACTCGAGTTCTTC; CDR3aa: CSAGGGLEFF
j_gene: TRBJ1-6; abundance: few; d_gene: NA; v_gene: TRBV20-1; CDR3nt: TGCAGTGCTAGAGAAGGGGCAGGGAGGTATAATTCACCCCTCCACTTT; CDR3aa: CSAREGAGRYNSPLHF
j_gene: TRBJ2-3; abundance: NA; d_gene: TRBD2; v_gene: TRBV18; CDR3nt: TGTGCCAGCTCACCAGGGACTAGCGGGAGAAGGTCAGATACGCAGTATTTT; CDR3aa: CASSPGTSGRRSDTQYF
j_gene: TRBJ2-1; abundance: NA; d_gene: NA; v_gene: TRBV4-3; CDR3nt: TGCGCCAGCAGCCAAGATATAGTGGAGGCTAGCTCCTACAATGAGCAGTTCTTC; CDR3aa: CASSQDIVEASSYNEQFF
j_gene: TRBJ2-7; abundance: NA; d_gene: NA; v_gene: TRBV30; CDR3nt: TGTGCCTGGAATCTGGGTTCCTACGAGCAGTACTTC; CDR3aa: CAWNLGSYEQYF
j_gene: TRBJ2-3; abundance: few; d_gene: NA; v_gene: TRBV14; CDR3nt: TGTGCCAGCAGCCAAGATCAAGCGGGCCACACAGATACGCAGTATTTT; CDR3aa: CASSQDQAGHTDTQYF
j_gene: TRBJ2-1; abundance: few; d_gene: NA; v_gene: TRBV6-5; CDR3nt: TGTGCCAGCAGTTACTCGATGTCGGGTAGCAATGAGCAGTTCTTC; CDR3aa: CASSYSMSGSNEQFF
j_gene: TRBJ1-5; abundance: few; d_gene: NA; v_gene: TRBV4-2; CDR3nt: TGTGCCAGCAGCCAAGAATCCCAGGAGGCTGCAGCCCAGCATTTT; CDR3aa: CASSQESQEAAAQHF
j_gene: TRBJ2-1; abundance: few; d_gene: TRBD2; v_gene: TRBV7-2; CDR3nt: TGTGCCAGCAGCTTACCTCCGGGACTAGCGGGGGTGAAACAAGAGACCCAGTTCTTC; CDR3aa: CASSLPPGLAGVKQETQFF
j_gene: TRBJ2-1; abundance: many; d_gene: NA; v_gene: TRBV5-1; CDR3nt: TGCGCCAGCAGCTTGGAGACAGTATGGAATGAGCAGTTCTTC; CDR3aa: CASSLETVWNEQFF
j_gene: TRBJ2-3; abundance: few; d_gene: NA; v_gene: TRBV7-3; CDR3nt: TGTGCCAGCAGCTCACAGGGAGGTGATTTGGATACGCAGTATTTT; CDR3aa: CASSSQGGDLDTQYF
j_gene: TRBJ1-2; abundance: few; d_gene: NA; v_gene: TRBV7-2; CDR3nt: TGTGCCAGCAGCCCCGTAGGGAGCCCCTATGGCTACACCTTC; CDR3aa: CASSPVGSPYGYTF
j_gene: TRBJ2-3; abundance: few; d_gene: NA; v_gene: TRBV29-1; CDR3nt: TGCAGCGTTCGGGAGCCACTCACCGATACGCAGTATTTT; CDR3aa: CSVREPLTDTQYF
j_gene: TRBJ1-2; abundance: few; d_gene: TRBD1; v_gene: TRBV20-1; CDR3nt: TGCAGTGCTACCGACAGGGAGAATGGGTATGGCTACACCTTC; CDR3aa: CSATDRENGYGYTF
j_gene: TRBJ1-1; abundance: NA; d_gene: NA; v_gene: TRBV7-9; CDR3nt: TGTGCCAGCAGCGTCGAGGTGGCGAACACTGAAGCTTTCTTT; CDR3aa: CASSVEVANTEAFF
j_gene: TRBJ1-4; abundance: many; d_gene: NA; v_gene: TRBV12-3/TRBV12-4; CDR3nt: TGTGCCAGCAGTCGACAGCAGGGAGCTAATGAAAAACTGTTTTTT; CDR3aa: CASSRQQGANEKLFF
j_gene: TRBJ1-3; abundance: NA; d_gene: TRBD1; v_gene: TRBV3-1; CDR3nt: TGTGCCAGCAGCCAAGATCCGGGACAGGGGCGCCAGTATGGAAACACCATATATTTT; CDR3aa: CASSQDPGQGRQYGNTIYF
j_gene: TRBJ2-4; abundance: few; d_gene: NA; v_gene: TRBV14; CDR3nt: TGTGCCAGCAGCCAAGGGGGACTGACCCGCGAGTACTTC; CDR3aa: CASSQGGLTREYF
j_gene: TRBJ2-3; abundance: few; d_gene: NA; v_gene: TRBV15; CDR3nt: TGTGCCACCAGCAGAGATGTTCCTGCCGGAGATACGCAGTATTTT; CDR3aa: CATSRDVPAGDTQYF
j_gene: TRBJ2-7; abundance: NA; d_gene: NA; v_gene: TRBV6-6; CDR3nt: TGTGCCAGCAGATCAGGGACTGCCTTAGGAAACGAGCAGTACTTC; CDR3aa: CASRSGTALGNEQYF
j_gene: TRBJ2-5; abundance: NA; d_gene: NA; v_gene: TRBV4-1; CDR3nt: TGCGCCAGCAGCCAAGTCGGAGGGGAAGGGGCGCAAGAGACCCAGTACTTC; CDR3aa: CASSQVGGEGAQETQYF
j_gene: TRBJ2-6; abundance: NA; d_gene: TRBD2; v_gene: TRBV5-1; CDR3nt: TGCGCCAGCAGCTTACCTCCGGGACGGGGGGTCTCTGGGGCCAACGTCCTGACTTTC; CDR3aa: CASSLPPGRGVSGANVLTF
j_gene: TRBJ1-6; abundance: NA; d_gene: NA; v_gene: TRBV5-5; CDR3nt: TGTGCCAGCAGGCGGGGACCGAGGGGAAATAATTCACCCCTCCACTTT; CDR3aa: CASRRGPRGNNSPLHF